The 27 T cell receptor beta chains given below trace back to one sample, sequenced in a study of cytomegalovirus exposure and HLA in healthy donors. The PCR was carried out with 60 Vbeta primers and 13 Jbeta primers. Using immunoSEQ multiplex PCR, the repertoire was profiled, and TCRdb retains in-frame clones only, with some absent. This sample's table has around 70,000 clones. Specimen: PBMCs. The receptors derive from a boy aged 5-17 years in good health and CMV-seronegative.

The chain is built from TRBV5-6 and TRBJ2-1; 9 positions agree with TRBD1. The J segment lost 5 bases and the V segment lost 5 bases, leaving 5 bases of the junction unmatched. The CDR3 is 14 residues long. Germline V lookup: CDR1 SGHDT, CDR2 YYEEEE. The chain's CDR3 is CASRPRDRDNEQFF. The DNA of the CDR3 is TGTGCCAGCAGACCGAGGGACAGGGACAATGAGCAGTTCTTC.

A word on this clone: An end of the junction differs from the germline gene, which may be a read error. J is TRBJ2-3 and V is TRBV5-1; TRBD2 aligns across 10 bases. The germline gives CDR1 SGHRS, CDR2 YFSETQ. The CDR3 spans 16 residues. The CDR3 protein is CASSLALAGGTDTQYF. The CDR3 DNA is TGCGCCAGCAGTTTGGCTTTAGCGGGAGGAACAGATACGCAGTATTTT.

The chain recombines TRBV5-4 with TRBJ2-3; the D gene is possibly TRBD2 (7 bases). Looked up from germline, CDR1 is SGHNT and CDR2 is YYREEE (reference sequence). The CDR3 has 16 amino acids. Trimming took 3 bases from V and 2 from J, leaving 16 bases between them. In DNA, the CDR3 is TGTGCCAGCAGCTCCCCGTGGGGGGGCGCCACAGATACGCAGTATTTT. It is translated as CASSSPWGGATDTQYF.

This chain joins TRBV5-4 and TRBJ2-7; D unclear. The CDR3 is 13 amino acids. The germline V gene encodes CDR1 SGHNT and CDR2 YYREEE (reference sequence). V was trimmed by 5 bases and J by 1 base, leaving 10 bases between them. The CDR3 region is CASSVLGSYEQYF. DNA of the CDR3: TGTGCCAGCAGTGTTCTCGGGTCCTACGAGCAGTACTTC.

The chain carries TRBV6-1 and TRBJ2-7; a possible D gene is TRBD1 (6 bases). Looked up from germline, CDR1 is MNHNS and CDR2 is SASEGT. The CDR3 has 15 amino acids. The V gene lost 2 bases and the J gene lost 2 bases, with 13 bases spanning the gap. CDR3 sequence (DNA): TGTGCCAGCAGTGAAACGACAGGCAGCGCCTACGAGCAGTACTTC. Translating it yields CASSETTGSAYEQYF.

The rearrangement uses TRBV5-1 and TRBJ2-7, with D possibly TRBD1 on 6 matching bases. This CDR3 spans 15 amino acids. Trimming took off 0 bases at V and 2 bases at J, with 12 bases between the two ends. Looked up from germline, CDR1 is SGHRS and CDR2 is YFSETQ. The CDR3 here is CASSLVPGVPYEQYF. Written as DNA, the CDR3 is TGCGCCAGCAGCTTGGTCCCAGGGGTACCCTACGAGCAGTACTTC.

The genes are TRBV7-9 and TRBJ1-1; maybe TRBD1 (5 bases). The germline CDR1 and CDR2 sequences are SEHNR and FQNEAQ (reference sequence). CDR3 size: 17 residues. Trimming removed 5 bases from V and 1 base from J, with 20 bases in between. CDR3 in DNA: TGTGCCAGCAGCCCCCAGATCAGGGTTATTGGGAACACTGAAGCTTTCTTT. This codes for CASSPQIRVIGNTEAFF.

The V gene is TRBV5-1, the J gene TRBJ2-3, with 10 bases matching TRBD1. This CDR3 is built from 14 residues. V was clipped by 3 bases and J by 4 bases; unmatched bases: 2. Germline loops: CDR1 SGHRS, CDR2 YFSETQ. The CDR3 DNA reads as TGCGCCAGCAGCTCAGGACAGGGGGCAGATACGCAGTATTTT. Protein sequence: CASSSGQGADTQYF.

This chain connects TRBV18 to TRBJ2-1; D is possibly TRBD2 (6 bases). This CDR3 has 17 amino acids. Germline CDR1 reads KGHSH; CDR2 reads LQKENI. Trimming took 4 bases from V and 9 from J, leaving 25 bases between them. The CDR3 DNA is TGTGCCAGCTCACTTCGAAATCGGGAGAGTGCAAGGGGTGAGCAGTTCTTC. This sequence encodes CASSLRNRESARGEQFF.

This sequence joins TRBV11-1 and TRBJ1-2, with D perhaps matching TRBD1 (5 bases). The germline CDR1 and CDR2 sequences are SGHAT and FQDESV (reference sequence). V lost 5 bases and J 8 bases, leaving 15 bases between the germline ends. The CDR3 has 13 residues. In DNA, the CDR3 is TGTGCCAGCAGCCTGCAGGGATTTGGAGGCTACACCTTC. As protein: CASSLQGFGGYTF.

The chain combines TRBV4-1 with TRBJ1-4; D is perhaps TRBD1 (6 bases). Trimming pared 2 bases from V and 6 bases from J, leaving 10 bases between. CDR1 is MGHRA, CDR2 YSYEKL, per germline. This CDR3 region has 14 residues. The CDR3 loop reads CASSQTQGDEKLFF. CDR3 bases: TGCGCCAGCAGCCAAACACAGGGAGATGAAAAACTGTTTTTT.

The chain's CDR3 is CASSLSLAGGFSYNEQFF. CDR3 nucleotide sequence: TGTGCCAGCAGCTTGTCCCTAGCGGGAGGGTTTTCCTACAATGAGCAGTTCTTC. The chain recombines TRBV11-3 with TRBJ2-1; 12 nucleotides align to TRBD2. CDR1 is SGHNT, CDR2 YENEEA, per germline. This CDR3 region has 18 residues. With 3 bases clipped from V and 1 base from J, the junction kept 7 bases outside the gene matches. The full variable domain, rest sourced from reference TRBV11-3 and TRBJ2-1, is EAGVVQSPRYKIIEKKQPVAFWCNPISGHNTLYWYLQNLGQGPELLIRYENEEAVDDSQLPKDRFSAERLKGVDSTLKIQPAELGDSAVYLCASSLSLAGGFSYNEQFFGPGTRLTVL.

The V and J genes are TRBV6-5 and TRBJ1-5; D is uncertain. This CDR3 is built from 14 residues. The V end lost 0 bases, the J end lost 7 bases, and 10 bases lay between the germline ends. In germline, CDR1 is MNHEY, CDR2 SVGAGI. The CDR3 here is CASSYSSSRQPQHF. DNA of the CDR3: TGTGCCAGCAGTTACTCCAGTTCTCGACAGCCCCAGCATTTT.

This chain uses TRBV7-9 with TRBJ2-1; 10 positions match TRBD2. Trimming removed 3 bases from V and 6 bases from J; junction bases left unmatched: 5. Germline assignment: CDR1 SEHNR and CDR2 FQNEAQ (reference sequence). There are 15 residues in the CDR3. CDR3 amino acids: CASSLPAGGGNEQFF. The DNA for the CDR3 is TGTGCCAGCAGCTTGCCAGCGGGAGGGGGCAATGAGCAGTTCTTC.

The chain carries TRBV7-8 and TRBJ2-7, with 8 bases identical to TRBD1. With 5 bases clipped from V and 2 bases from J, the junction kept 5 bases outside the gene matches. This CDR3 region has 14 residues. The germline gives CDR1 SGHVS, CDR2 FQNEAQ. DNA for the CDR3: TGTGCCAGCAGCGGACGGACAGGGACCTACGAGCAGTACTTC. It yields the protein CASSGRTGTYEQYF.

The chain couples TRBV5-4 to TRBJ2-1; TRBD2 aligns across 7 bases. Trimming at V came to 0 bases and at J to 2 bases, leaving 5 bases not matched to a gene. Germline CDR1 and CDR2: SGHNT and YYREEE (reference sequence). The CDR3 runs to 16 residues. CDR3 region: CASSLEASGTYNEQFF. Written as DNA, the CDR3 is TGTGCCAGCAGCTTGGAAGCTAGCGGAACCTACAATGAGCAGTTCTTC.

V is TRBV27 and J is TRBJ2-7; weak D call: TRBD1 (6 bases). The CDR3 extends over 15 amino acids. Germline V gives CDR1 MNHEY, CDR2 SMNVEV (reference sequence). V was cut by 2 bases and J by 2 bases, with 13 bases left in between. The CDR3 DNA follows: TGTGCCAGCAGTTTAAGGACAGTTGGCCCCTACGAGCAGTACTTC. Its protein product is CASSLRTVGPYEQYF.

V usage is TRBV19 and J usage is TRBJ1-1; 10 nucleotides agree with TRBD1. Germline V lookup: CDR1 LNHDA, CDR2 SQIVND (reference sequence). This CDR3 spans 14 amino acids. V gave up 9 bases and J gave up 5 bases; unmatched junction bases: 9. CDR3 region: CASQWTGGGTEAFF. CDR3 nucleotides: TGTGCCAGCCAATGGACAGGGGGGGGTACTGAAGCTTTCTTT. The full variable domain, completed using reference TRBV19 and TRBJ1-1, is DGGITQSPKYLFRKEGQNVTLSCEQNLNHDAMYWYRQDPGQGLRLIYYSQIVNDFQKGDIAEGYSVSREKKESFPLTVTSAQKNPTAFYLCASQWTGGGTEAFFGQGTRLTVV.

CDR3 in amino acids: CSVKSAYTEAFF. CDR3 coding DNA: TGCAGCGTTAAGTCAGCGTACACTGAAGCTTTCTTT. This sequence joins TRBV29-1 and TRBJ1-1; D remains unclear. Trimming pared 5 bases from V and 3 bases from J, leaving 10 bases between. Germline loops: CDR1 SQVTM, CDR2 ANQGSEA. This CDR3 spans 12 amino acids.

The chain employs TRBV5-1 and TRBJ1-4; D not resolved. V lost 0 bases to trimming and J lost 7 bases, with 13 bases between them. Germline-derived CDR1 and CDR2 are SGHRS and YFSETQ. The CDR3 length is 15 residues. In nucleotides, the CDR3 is TGCGCCAGCAGCTTGGATGGCCAGACGGGTGAAAAACTGTTTTTT. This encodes CASSLDGQTGEKLFF.

Here the CDR3 DNA reads TGTGCCAGCAGCGCAACCCACATGGGGCGGACTGAAGCTTTCTTT. Translation: CASSATHMGRTEAFF. The V call is TRBV9, the J call TRBJ1-1; D possibly corresponds to TRBD1 (5 bases). This CDR3 is 15 amino acids long. Trimming took 3 bases from V and 5 from J, leaving 17 bases between them. Per germline, CDR1 SGDLS and CDR2 YYNGEE.

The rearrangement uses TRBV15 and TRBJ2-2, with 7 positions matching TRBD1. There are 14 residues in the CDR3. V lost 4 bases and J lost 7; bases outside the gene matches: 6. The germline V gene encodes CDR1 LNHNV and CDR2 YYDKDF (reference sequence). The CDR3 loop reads CATSKGGRGGELFF. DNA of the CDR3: TGTGCCACCAGCAAAGGGGGCCGAGGCGGGGAGCTGTTTTTT.

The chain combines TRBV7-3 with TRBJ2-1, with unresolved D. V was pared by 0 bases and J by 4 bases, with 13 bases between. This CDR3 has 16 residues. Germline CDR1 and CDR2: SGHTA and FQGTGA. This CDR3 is CASSLTRPGQYNEQFF. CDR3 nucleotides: TGTGCCAGCAGCTTAACGCGGCCCGGTCAGTACAATGAGCAGTTCTTC. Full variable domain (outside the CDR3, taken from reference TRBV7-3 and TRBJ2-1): GAGVSQTPSNKVTEKGKYVELRCDPISGHTALYWYRQSLGQGPEFLIYFQGTGAADDSGLPNDRFFAVRPEGSVSTLKIQRTERGDSAVYLCASSLTRPGQYNEQFFGPGTRLTVL.

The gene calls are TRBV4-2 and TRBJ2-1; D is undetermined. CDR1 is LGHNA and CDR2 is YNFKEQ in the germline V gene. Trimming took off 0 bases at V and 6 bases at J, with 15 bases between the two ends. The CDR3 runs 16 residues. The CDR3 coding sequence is TGTGCCAGCAGCCAAGAAGGCCTAGTAATCGGCAATGAGCAGTTCTTC. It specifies CASSQEGLVIGNEQFF.

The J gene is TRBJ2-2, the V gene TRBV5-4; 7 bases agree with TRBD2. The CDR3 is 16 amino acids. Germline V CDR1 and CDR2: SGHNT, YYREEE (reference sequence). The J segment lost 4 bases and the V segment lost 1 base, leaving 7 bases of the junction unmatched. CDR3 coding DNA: TGTGCCAGCAGCTTGAGAGCGGGAAGTTCCACCGGGGAGCTGTTTTTT. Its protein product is CASSLRAGSSTGELFF.

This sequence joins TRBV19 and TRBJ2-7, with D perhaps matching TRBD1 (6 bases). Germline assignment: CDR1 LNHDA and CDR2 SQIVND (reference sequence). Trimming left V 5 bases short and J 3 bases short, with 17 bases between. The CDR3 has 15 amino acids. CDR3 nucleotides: TGTGCCAGTAGTTCGGCGACAGGTCGTTACTACGAGCAGTACTTC. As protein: CASSSATGRYYEQYF.

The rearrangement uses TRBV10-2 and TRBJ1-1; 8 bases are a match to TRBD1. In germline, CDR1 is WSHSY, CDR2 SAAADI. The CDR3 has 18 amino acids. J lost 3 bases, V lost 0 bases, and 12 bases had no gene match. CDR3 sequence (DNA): TGCGCCAGCAGTGAGTCGACTCTGGGCAGGGGGCAGGACACTGAAGCTTTCTTT. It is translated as CASSESTLGRGQDTEAFF.